Each of the 25 T cell receptor beta chains below was sequenced from the same sample in a study of blood T cell repertoires in COVID-19. Method: immunoSEQ multiplex PCR; TCRdb's copy keeps in-frame clones and lacks some. The sample carries 95,000 to 150,000 clones, about four fifths recorded once. Sequences were obtained from PBMCs or T cells enriched from blood (not recorded which). The receptors shown here come from a woman aged 25 to 39 who had recovered from COVID-19.

The chain combines TRBV28 with TRBJ1-5, with 8 nucleotides matching TRBD1. Germline V gene data show CDR1 as MDHEN and CDR2 as SYDVKM. The V segment lost 8 bases and the J segment 2 bases; nucleotides outside the gene matches: 2. The CDR3 loop spans 13 amino acids. The CDR3 bases are TGTGCCAGCTTGACAGGGGGCAATCAGCCCCAGCATTTT. Translating it yields CASLTGGNQPQHF.

The chain uses TRBV24-1 and TRBJ2-1; 8 positions agree with TRBD2. The V gene's germline CDR1 is KGHDR and CDR2 SFDVKD. The CDR3 sequence is 16 residues long. V lost 3 bases, J lost 12 bases, and 15 bases stayed unmatched. CDR3 in amino acids: CATSDPLRPAGASQFF. DNA for the CDR3: TGTGCCACCAGTGATCCGCTGCGCCCAGCGGGAGCATCGCAGTTCTTC.

The chain uses TRBV6-2 or TRBV6-3 and TRBJ2-7; the D is unclear. The germline gives CDR1 MNHEY, CDR2 SVGEGT. The ends were cut back, 5 bases at V and 2 bases at J, with 13 bases in the middle. The CDR3 totals 14 residues. CDR3 bases: TGTGCCAGCAGTCGATCGGAACTAACCTACGAGCAGTACTTC. Its protein product is CASSRSELTYEQYF.

The chain combines TRBV5-5 with TRBJ1-5; D is unclear. The CDR3 is 16 amino acids. Looked up from germline, CDR1 is SGHKS and CDR2 is YYEKEE (reference sequence). V gave up 0 bases and J gave up 0 bases, with 10 bases separating them. In nucleotides, the CDR3 is TGTGCCAGCAGCTTGGGAACGGAGAATAGCAATCAGCCCCAGCATTTT. As protein: CASSLGTENSNQPQHF. The full variable domain, with the rest looked up from reference TRBV5-5 and TRBJ1-5, is DAGVTQSPTHLIKTRGQQVTLRCSPISGHKSVSWYQQVLGQGPQFIFQYYEKEERGRGNFPDRFSARQFPNYSSELNVNALLLGDSALYLCASSLGTENSNQPQHFGDGTRLSIL.

This clone was observed once. This rearrangement joins TRBV4-2 to TRBJ2-7; D unclear. Germline V gene lookup returns CDR1 LGHNA and CDR2 YNFKEQ. CDR3 size: 14 residues. Deletions cut 3 bases from V and 5 bases from J, with 14 bases between. The CDR3 loop reads CASSQSPQFDEQYF. The CDR3 DNA is TGTGCCAGCAGCCAGTCCCCCCAGTTCGACGAGCAGTACTTC.

The chain combines TRBV6-5 with TRBJ2-7; weak D call: TRBD1 (5 bases). Germline V gene sequence: CDR1 MNHEY, CDR2 SVGAGI. The CDR3 runs to 14 residues. Trimming stripped 4 bases from V and 7 bases from J, with 17 bases between. The CDR3 region has the DNA TGTGCCAGCAGTTTCGGACAACGCCTAGGGGAGCAGTACTTC. It codes for CASSFGQRLGEQYF.

In the case of this clone: Other DNA sequences within the sample encode an identical CDR3. The genes are TRBV19 and TRBJ1-1; the match to TRBD1 covers 9 bases. In germline, CDR1 is LNHDA, CDR2 SQIVND (reference sequence). V shed 5 bases, J shed 6 bases, and the junction held 4 bases outside the gene matches. The CDR3 runs 13 residues. CDR3 residues: CASSPGQGPEAFF. The CDR3 DNA reads as TGTGCCAGTAGTCCTGGACAGGGGCCTGAAGCTTTCTTT. The full variable domain, with the rest looked up from reference TRBV19 and TRBJ1-1, is DGGITQSPKYLFRKEGQNVTLSCEQNLNHDAMYWYRQDPGQGLRLIYYSQIVNDFQKGDIAEGYSVSREKKESFPLTVTSAQKNPTAFYLCASSPGQGPEAFFGQGTRLTVV.

In its sample, this clone was seen once. The V call is TRBV11-2, the J call TRBJ2-2; TRBD2 aligns across 10 bases. This CDR3 spans 16 amino acids. Trimming at V came to 6 bases and at J to 5 bases, leaving 9 bases not matched to a gene. Germline loops: CDR1 SGHAT, CDR2 FQNNGV. The CDR3 region is CASRPLLAGRTGELFF. CDR3 DNA sequence: TGTGCCAGCAGACCGTTACTAGCGGGAAGGACCGGGGAGCTGTTTTTT.

The J gene is TRBJ1-1, the V gene TRBV29-1; unclear D gene. Trimming took 6 bases from V and 4 from J, leaving 12 bases between them. The CDR3 extends over 12 amino acids. CDR1 is SQVTM and CDR2 is ANQGSEA in the germline V gene. The CDR3, as DNA: TGCAGCGTCAGGTCCCCAGGCACTGAAGCTTTCTTT. It specifies CSVRSPGTEAFF.

The genes are TRBV5-1 and TRBJ2-2, with 8 bases lining up with TRBD2. Germline assignment: CDR1 SGHRS and CDR2 YFSETQ. Unmatched junction bases numbered 9, after V lost 5 bases and J lost 6 bases. The CDR3 has 15 residues. The CDR3 DNA is TGCGCCAGCAGATGGGACGGGAGGGGAGCCGGGGAGCTGTTTTTT. Translation gives CASRWDGRGAGELFF.

This clone has only one observation. The gene calls are TRBV28 and TRBJ2-3; D not certain. Germline CDR1 reads MDHEN; CDR2 reads SYDVKM. The CDR3 is 16 residues long. Between the trimmed V and J ends, which lost 8 bases and 9 bases, there was a span of 27 bases. The CDR3 DNA is TGTGCCAGCGCTGTCTTTACCGGGTCTACAAGCTCCACGCAGTATTTT. Residues: CASAVFTGSTSSTQYF.

V gene TRBV4-1 combines with J gene TRBJ2-7; 12 bases align to TRBD2. Unmatched junction bases numbered 6, after V lost 6 bases and J lost 6 bases. Germline values: CDR1 MGHRA, CDR2 YSYEKL. CDR3 length equals 14 residues. CDR3 in DNA: TGCGCCAGCAGTCTTCTAGCGGGAGGGGTCGAGCAGTACTTC. Amino acid sequence: CASSLLAGGVEQYF.

V usage is TRBV5-8 and J usage is TRBJ1-1, with D unresolved. The CDR3 totals 17 residues. V dropped 4 bases and J dropped 1 base, with 20 bases sitting between them. Per germline, CDR1 SGHTS and CDR2 YDEGEE. CDR3 region: CASSAEGGPLRNTEAFF. The CDR3 bases are TGTGCCAGCAGCGCCGAAGGCGGGCCTTTGAGGAACACTGAAGCTTTCTTT.

The rearrangement links TRBV13 to TRBJ2-7; 8 bases fit TRBD2. This CDR3 has 18 residues. Germline CDR1 reads PRHDT; CDR2 reads FYEKMQ (reference sequence). Trimming cost V 0 bases and J 5 bases; bases outside gene matches: 15. The CDR3 loop reads CASSLGGYLAGRRHEQYF. The CDR3 DNA reads TGTGCCAGCAGCTTAGGAGGATACTTAGCGGGAAGGAGGCACGAGCAGTACTTC.

This clone was recorded once. This rearrangement joins TRBV6-2 or TRBV6-3 to TRBJ2-7, with 7 bases identical to TRBD1. Germline CDR1 is MNHEY and CDR2 is SVGEGT. With 0 bases clipped from V and 3 bases from J, the junction kept 5 bases outside the gene matches. This CDR3 spans 15 amino acids. The DNA for the CDR3 is TGTGCCAGCAGTTACTCTTCGACAGGGAGCTACGAGCAGTACTTC. Its translation: CASSYSSTGSYEQYF.

The rearrangement links TRBV10-3 to TRBJ1-1; D possibly corresponds to TRBD1 (6 bases). This CDR3 has 14 residues. Deletions cut 6 bases from V and 1 base from J, with 12 bases between. The germline V gene has CDR1 ENHRY and CDR2 SYGVKD. The CDR3 DNA sequence: TGTGCCATCAGAAGACAGGCTACGAACACTGAAGCTTTCTTT. This codes for CAIRRQATNTEAFF.

The chain uses TRBV19 and TRBJ1-1, with 8 bases matching TRBD1. CDR3 length: 13 amino acids. Unmatched junction bases numbered 11, after V lost 10 bases and J lost 7 bases. From germline, CDR1 is LNHDA and CDR2 SQIVND (reference sequence). The CDR3 loop reads CATIPGQGGEAFF. DNA of the CDR3: TGTGCCACCATCCCCGGACAGGGCGGTGAAGCTTTCTTT.

The chain employs TRBV6-5 and TRBJ1-6, with 8 bases that match TRBD1. Germline lookup yields CDR1 MNHEY and CDR2 SVGAGI. CDR3 size: 13 residues. V lost 8 bases to trimming and J lost 7 bases; unmatched junction nucleotides: 4. The CDR3 loop reads CASYNRGNSPLHF. CDR3 coding DNA: TGTGCCAGCTACAACAGGGGGAATTCACCCCTCCACTTT.

The chain recombines TRBV7-2 with TRBJ2-7; a weak D match, TRBD1 (6 bases). Germline V gene lookup returns CDR1 SGHTA and CDR2 FQGNSA. The V end was cut by 4 bases, the J end by 2 bases, with 15 bases between. The CDR3 contains 15 residues. CDR3 protein: CASSSRGLGAYEQYF. The CDR3 region has the DNA TGTGCCAGCAGCTCCAGGGGTTTGGGGGCCTACGAGCAGTACTTC.

The chain is built from TRBV28 and TRBJ2-1; 9 nucleotides match TRBD1. Trimming took 4 bases from V and 4 from J; bases not matched to a gene: 8. This CDR3 region has 16 residues. Germline values: CDR1 MDHEN, CDR2 SYDVKM. The DNA for the CDR3 is TGTGCCAGCAGTTCTCCCGGGACAGGGAAATACAATGAGCAGTTCTTC. It yields the protein CASSSPGTGKYNEQFF.

This clone was seen only a few times. This chain uses TRBV10-2 with TRBJ1-1, with D tentatively TRBD1 (6 bases). The ends were cut back, 7 bases at V and 5 bases at J, with 17 bases in the middle. Germline values: CDR1 WSHSY, CDR2 SAAADI. The length of the CDR3 is 14 residues. The CDR3 region has the DNA TGCGCCAGCACCGGGACATCCAGACGAACTGAAGCTTTCTTT. It encodes CASTGTSRRTEAFF.

This clone occurred a few times. The rearrangement uses TRBV4-1 and TRBJ1-1, with 7 positions matching TRBD1. The CDR3 consists of 15 residues. Germline V gene lookup returns CDR1 MGHRA and CDR2 YSYEKL. V shed 3 bases and J 5 bases; nucleotides not matched to a gene: 9. In DNA, the CDR3 is TGCGCCAGCAGCCACCGACAGGGAAGCCGAACTGAAGCTTTCTTT. Amino acid sequence: CASSHRQGSRTEAFF.

This clone was seen more than once but under ten times. This sequence joins TRBV7-8 and TRBJ1-4, with a tentative D call TRBD1 (6 bases). The CDR3 is 12 amino acids. Trimming took off 5 bases at V and 11 bases at J, with 12 bases between the two ends. Looked up from germline, CDR1 is SGHVS and CDR2 is FQNEAQ. The CDR3 DNA reads as TGTGCCAGCAGCGAAGCAGGGGAGAAACTGTTTTTT. Translated, it gives CASSEAGEKLFF.

The gene calls are TRBV5-4 and TRBJ1-4, with a tentative D call TRBD1 (5 bases). Germline CDR1 reads SGHNT; CDR2 reads YYREEE (reference sequence). V was trimmed by 3 bases and J by 6 bases, leaving 18 bases between them. This CDR3 region has 16 residues. As DNA, the CDR3 is TGTGCCAGCAGCTGGCGGAAACAGGCGGGGGATGAAAAACTGTTTTTT. Translated: CASSWRKQAGDEKLFF. Full variable domain (outside the CDR3, taken from reference TRBV5-4 and TRBJ1-4): ETGVTQSPTHLIKTRGQQVTLRCSSQSGHNTVSWYQQALGQGPQFIFQYYREEENGRGNFPPRFSGLQFPNYSSELNVNALELDDSALYLCASSWRKQAGDEKLFFGSGTQLSVL.

This chain connects TRBV9 to TRBJ1-2; 7 bases fit TRBD1. The CDR3 loop spans 13 amino acids. Germline V gives CDR1 SGDLS, CDR2 YYNGEE. The J segment lost 1 base and the V segment lost 7 bases, leaving 4 bases of the junction unmatched. CDR3 nucleotide sequence: TGTGCCAGCTGGGACAGCCTTAACTATGGCTACACCTTC. Translating gives CASWDSLNYGYTF.